The 14 T cell receptor beta chains presented below share a single source sample, sequenced in a study of Graves' ophthalmopathy and Graves' hyperthyroidism. TCR beta CDR3 amplification used RNA transcripts. Amplification began with first-round RT-PCR using HTBI primers, then second-round multiplex PCR was performed. TCRdb reprocessed the multiplex PCR reads with MiXCR, giving one entry per CDR3 protein. The table shows 500,000 to 700,000 distinct CDR3 sequences, with about 20% occurring only once. The sequencing input was peripheral blood. The receptor source for this set is a woman between 18 and 29 years old with stable Graves' hyperthyroidism. Some clones in this sample may be carry-over from other donors' samples.

This clonotype was counted ten times or more. The CDR3 coding sequence is TGTGCCTGGAGTGTAACCCGGAACACTGAAGCTTTCTTT. This translates into CAWSVTRNTEAFF. The V call is TRBV30, the J call TRBJ1-1, with D unresolved. Germline CDR1 reads GTSNPN; CDR2 reads SVGIG (reference sequence). The CDR3 runs to 13 residues. V lost 0 bases, J lost 1 base, and 6 bases lay in between.

At least ten counts were recorded for this clonotype. The chain has TRBV6-1 and TRBJ1-6; TRBD1 might be the D (6 bases). V lost 6 bases to trimming and J lost 8 bases, with 17 bases between them. CDR3 length: 15 residues. Germline V lookup: CDR1 MNHNS, CDR2 SASEGT. The CDR3 is CASRDTTGGYSPLHF. CDR3 bases: TGTGCCAGCAGAGATACGACAGGCGGTTATTCACCCCTCCACTTT.

There are many counts of this clonotype. The rearrangement uses TRBV27 and TRBJ1-5; TRBD1 matches 8 bases. Trimming removed 6 bases from V and 1 base from J; junction bases left unmatched: 5. The CDR3 sequence is 15 residues long. The germline CDR1 and CDR2 sequences are MNHEY and SMNVEV (reference sequence). In nucleotides, the CDR3 is TGTGCCAGCAGAGAGTACAGGGGGAGCAATCAGCCCCAGCATTTT. It is translated as CASREYRGSNQPQHF.

There are many counts of this clonotype. The chain carries TRBV20-1 and TRBJ1-2; D not resolved. Germline V gene sequence: CDR1 DFQATT, CDR2 SNEGSKA (reference sequence). Trimming left V 2 bases short and J 4 bases short, with 8 bases between. The CDR3 is made up of 12 amino acids. Here the CDR3 DNA reads TGCAGTGCTAGAATGGACTTCTATGGCTACACCTTC. Amino acid sequence: CSARMDFYGYTF.

With regard to this clonotype: A read error may account for a junction end that differs from germline. The CDR3 DNA is TGTGCCCGCAGCCCGACAACCACCCGGACAGGGTTCACTTCACCCCTTCACTTT. This gives the protein CARSPTTTRTGFTSPLHF. The chain employs TRBV4-2 and TRBJ1-6; 8 bases match TRBD1. This CDR3 has 18 residues. Germline CDR1 and CDR2: LGHNA and YNFKEQ.

J is TRBJ1-2 and V is TRBV12-3 or TRBV12-4; D is perhaps TRBD1 (5 bases). Trimming took 5 bases from V and 6 from J, leaving 16 bases between them. The CDR3 length is 14 residues. CDR3: CASSVTGEENGYTF. For the CDR3, the DNA is TGTGCCAGCAGTGTAACAGGAGAGGAAAATGGCTACACCTTC.

This clonotype was observed many times. The V gene is TRBV11-1, the J gene TRBJ1-2; D is unclear. CDR3 length equals 14 residues. Germline V lookup: CDR1 SGHAT, CDR2 FQDESV (reference sequence). Trimming removed 6 bases from V and 5 bases from J, with 16 bases in between. The CDR3 DNA reads TGTGCCAGCAGTCAAGGGAGTCGAATGTATGGCTACACCTTC. Translation gives CASSQGSRMYGYTF.

This clonotype was counted at least ten times. V usage is TRBV2 and J usage is TRBJ2-2; the match to TRBD2 covers 7 bases. With V trimmed by 6 bases and J by 2 bases, 6 bases remained unmatched. Germline V CDR1 and CDR2: SNHLY, FYNNEI. This CDR3 has 15 residues. In DNA, the CDR3 is TGTGCCAGCAGCAGACTAGCTACAAACACCGGGGAGCTGTTTTTT. It specifies CASSRLATNTGELFF.

This clonotype was detected ten times or more. The chain has TRBV9 and TRBJ1-6; D remains unclear. Germline loops: CDR1 SGDLS, CDR2 YYNGEE. There are 15 residues in the CDR3. The V gene lost 4 bases and the J gene lost 8 bases, with 16 bases spanning the gap. CDR3 amino acids: CASSPRPVDYSPLHF. The CDR3 DNA is TGTGCCAGCAGCCCCAGACCAGTGGACTATTCACCCCTCCACTTT.

This clonotype has at least ten counts. The chain combines TRBV6-1 with TRBJ1-2; tentatively, D is TRBD1 (5 bases). Germline CDR1 reads MNHNS; CDR2 reads SASEGT. The CDR3 loop spans 15 amino acids. V lost 4 bases and J 6 bases, leaving 18 bases between the germline ends. CDR3 residues: CASSAREVTGHGYTF. Here the CDR3 DNA reads TGTGCCAGCAGTGCAAGGGAGGTGACGGGACATGGCTACACCTTC.

The table lists this clonotype with many counts. This chain uses TRBV28 with TRBJ1-2; 8 positions agree with TRBD1. CDR3 length: 13 residues. The J segment lost 6 bases and the V segment lost 11 bases, leaving 11 bases of the junction unmatched. The V gene's germline CDR1 is MDHEN and CDR2 SYDVKM. CDR3 region: CAARDRGRNGYTF. The CDR3 nucleotides read TGTGCCGCCAGAGACAGGGGAAGGAATGGCTACACCTTC.

This clonotype showed up many times. The gene calls are TRBV7-2 and TRBJ2-7, with D possibly being TRBD1 (5 bases). The CDR3 spans 18 residues. V shed 0 bases and J shed 2 bases, with 20 bases lying between them. The V gene's germline CDR1 is SGHTA and CDR2 FQGNSA. CDR3 region: CASSLARRGGHPPYEQYF. CDR3 DNA sequence: TGTGCCAGCAGCTTAGCGCGTAGGGGCGGACATCCCCCCTACGAGCAGTACTTC.

This clonotype was counted at least ten times. This chain uses TRBV27 with TRBJ2-5, with TRBD1 matching over 8 bases. The junction had 13 bases not matched to a gene; V was cut back by 5 bases and J by 5 bases. CDR3 size: 16 residues. In germline, CDR1 is MNHEY, CDR2 SMNVEV (reference sequence). As DNA, the CDR3 is TGTGCCAGCAGTCCATCGACAGGGGATCATCCCGAGACCCAGTACTTC. It codes for CASSPSTGDHPETQYF.

This clonotype was observed many times. The chain employs TRBV29-1 and TRBJ2-5, with D possibly being TRBD1 (6 bases). The CDR3 has 13 amino acids. Trimming cost V 6 bases and J 0 bases, with 11 bases left between them. Germline lookup yields CDR1 SQVTM and CDR2 ANQGSEA. CDR3: CSVTWTDQETQYF. The CDR3, as DNA: TGCAGCGTCACCTGGACAGACCAAGAGACCCAGTACTTC.